This T cell receptor (beta chain) was documented in a study of cytomegalovirus exposure and HLA in healthy donors. This CDR3 region has 15 residues. J lost 3 bases, V lost 4 bases, and 7 bases had no gene match. CDR1 is SGHAT and CDR2 is FQNNGV in the germline V gene. This clone was detected a few times. The PCR used 60 Vbeta and 13 Jbeta primers. Repertoires were generated with immunoSEQ multiplex PCR, while TCRdb's copy carries only in-frame clones and drops some. The sample holds roughly 63,000 clones, less than 75% seen once. Sequenced: PBMCs. This rearrangement joins TRBV11-2 to TRBJ1-1; 8 bases map to TRBD1. The TCR was taken from a man between 50 and 59 years old in good health and CMV-seropositive. Written as DNA, the CDR3 is TGTGCCAGCAGCTCCAGGGGGCCTTCGTACACTGAAGCTTTCTTT. Protein product: CASSSRGPSYTEAFF.